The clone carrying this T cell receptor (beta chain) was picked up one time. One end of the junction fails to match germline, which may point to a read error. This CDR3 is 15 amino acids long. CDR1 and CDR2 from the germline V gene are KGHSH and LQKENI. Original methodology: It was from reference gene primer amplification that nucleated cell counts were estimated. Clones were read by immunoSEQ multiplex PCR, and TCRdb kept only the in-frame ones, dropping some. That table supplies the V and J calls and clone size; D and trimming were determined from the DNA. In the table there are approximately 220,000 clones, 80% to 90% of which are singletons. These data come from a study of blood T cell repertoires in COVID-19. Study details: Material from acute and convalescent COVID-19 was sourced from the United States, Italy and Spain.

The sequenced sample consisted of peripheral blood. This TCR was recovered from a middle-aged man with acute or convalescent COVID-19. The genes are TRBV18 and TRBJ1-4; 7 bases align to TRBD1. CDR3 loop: CASSPPGQNNEKLFF. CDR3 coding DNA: TGTGCCAGCTCCCCACCGGGACAGAATAATGAAAAACTGTTTTTT.